This T cell receptor beta chain was identified in a study of early T cells in non-severe SARS-CoV-2 infection (dated by TCRdb to the early 2020s). Context from the whole study: Because TCR sequencing relied on bulk RNA taken from unsorted whole blood, pairing of alpha and beta chains was not possible.

What the study reported, not specific to this receptor: VDJdb matching was skewed toward anti-spike CD8 responses and likely underestimated virus-specific expansions by missing private and CD4 specificities.

This clonotype showed up just a few times. What antigen it recognizes has not been identified. No base quality information exists; no much larger clone differs at one position. Library creation used 5' RACE. Reads for this sample came from a NextSeq 500. In the TCR library protocol, unique molecular identifiers were attached to individual cDNA molecules to correct for PCR bias and sequencing error. Both TCR alpha and beta chains were sequenced, and tight co-correlation was observed between alpha and beta sequence abundances in each sample. In the source study's methods: Decombinator V4 was used to perform V gene, J gene and CDR3 annotation of TCR sequences. TCRs were defined as expanded if a significant change between any two time points was detected under a Poisson model with p below 0.0001. TCR abundances were normalised to the total number of TCRs sequenced per sample and were expressed as counts per million. TRAV1-2 paired with TRAJ12, TRAJ20 or TRAJ33 defined MAIT TCRs, while TRAV10 paired with TRAJ18 defined iNKT TCRs. A search of VDJdb, accessed on 1 November 2021, was run for TCRs annotated to CMV, EBV and SARS-CoV-2, with TCRs annotated for multiple antigens excluded. TCRdb reprocessing: public reads trimmed at Q25 with fastp, clones called with MiXCR, in-frame beta chains kept. Duplicate CDR3 protein sequences are folded into a single record with the most common DNA and genes. The authors' filters were not applied to this entry. Within this sample are 26,000 or so distinct CDR3 sequences, with around 5.5% of them counted one time only. The ten top clones hold less than 4% of the sample.

CDR1 SGHVS and CDR2 FQNEAQ are derived from the germline V gene. Its CDR3 holds 15 amino acids, cysteine through phenylalanine. The DNA shown is the 45-base CDR3, in frame from base 1. V and J lose 5 bases and 6 bases, and a span of 20 bases separates them. The study was a case-control design nested within a healthcare worker cohort in London, UK, with weekly nasopharyngeal swab PCR tests and blood sampling. Between 23 and 31 March 2020, the week of the UK lockdown, healthcare workers were enrolled and then followed up weekly for as long as 16 weeks. The sample taken for sequencing was whole blood. The V and J segments used are TRBV7-8 and TRBJ2-7; the D gene is possibly TRBD1, with 5 bases matching. The receptor was derived from an adult who was a healthcare worker with PCR-confirmed SARS-CoV-2 infection or an uninfected control (not recorded which). The DNA sequence follows: TGTGCCAGCAGCCCCACTCAGGGTGGTCGCTTCGAGCAGTACTTC. It encodes CASSPTQGGRFEQYF.